These 20 T cell receptor beta chains share one sample of origin, sequenced in a study of OX40 agonist ivuxolimab in advanced cancers. This table comes from immunoSEQ multiplex PCR, and its TCRdb copy is limited to in-frame clones, with some not included. Found here are 57,000 or so clones, about 85% of them singletons; the top ten hold about 3.9%. The source material was CD4+ or CD8+ T cells sorted from blood, sampled in a trial of the OX40 agonist ivuxolimab. The receptor source for this set is an adult with an advanced solid tumor such as melanoma, head and neck, liver or kidney cancer.

The chain joins TRBV7-2 to TRBJ2-6; possible D gene TRBD1, 6 bases. V gave up 3 bases and J gave up 5 bases, with 23 bases separating them. This CDR3 contains 19 residues. Germline V CDR1 and CDR2: SGHTA, FQGNSA. The CDR3 region is CASSFQIHEGQSRANVLTF. In DNA form, the CDR3 reads TGTGCCAGCAGCTTCCAAATTCACGAGGGACAAAGTCGGGCCAACGTCCTGACTTTC.

This sequence joins TRBV7-3 and TRBJ2-1, with 8 positions matching TRBD2. This CDR3 region has 14 residues. V dropped 4 bases and J dropped 9; count of bases not matched to a gene: 8. Per germline, CDR1 SGHTA and CDR2 FQGTGA. The CDR3 here is CASSSGLVTGEQFF. In DNA form, the CDR3 reads TGTGCCAGCAGCTCGGGACTAGTTACCGGTGAGCAGTTCTTC.

V gene TRBV29-1 combines with J gene TRBJ2-1, with a possible D match to TRBD1 (6 bases). The germline V and J ends were trimmed by 4 bases and 4 bases, with 8 bases remaining between them. Germline CDR1 is SQVTM and CDR2 is ANQGSEA. The CDR3 consists of 12 residues. The CDR3, as DNA: TGCAGCGTTGCGCAGGGGTACAATGAGCAGTTCTTC. Its translation is CSVAQGYNEQFF.

The CDR3 DNA reads as TGTGCCAGCAGCTCGACAGTTACCACTGAAGCTTTCTTT. Its translation: CASSSTVTTEAFF. The chain joins TRBV7-3 to TRBJ1-1, with D possibly being TRBD1 (5 bases). The CDR3 is made up of 13 amino acids. Per the germline V gene, CDR1 is SGHTA and CDR2 is FQGTGA. V was trimmed by 4 bases and J by 4 bases, leaving 10 bases between them.

The chain combines TRBV14 with TRBJ2-7; 9 bases map to TRBD1. This CDR3 has 15 residues. The V segment lost 2 bases and the J segment 2 bases; nucleotides outside the gene matches: 4. Per germline, CDR1 SGHDN and CDR2 FVKESK. In DNA, the CDR3 is TGTGCCAGCAGCCAAACGCGGGACAGGGCCTACGAGCAGTACTTC. It is translated as CASSQTRDRAYEQYF.

The chain combines TRBV18 with TRBJ1-1, with D possibly being TRBD1 (5 bases). CDR1 and CDR2 (germline): KGHSH, LQKENI. The CDR3 totals 15 residues. Trimming left V 8 bases short and J 0 bases short, with 16 bases between. In DNA, the CDR3 is TGTGCCAGCCCAGACGTCCGGGGGATGAACACTGAAGCTTTCTTT. Residues: CASPDVRGMNTEAFF. The entire variable domain, with the rest obtained from reference TRBV18 and TRBJ1-1, is as follows: NAGVMQNPRHLVRRRGQEARLRCSPMKGHSHVYWYRQLPEEGLKFMVYLQKENIIDESGMPKERFSAEFPKEGPSILRIQQVVRGDSAAYFCASPDVRGMNTEAFFGQGTRLTVV.

This clone was seen only a few times. The gene calls are TRBV7-9 and TRBJ2-7; D call uncertain. Trimming left V 4 bases short and J 6 bases short, with 10 bases between. The CDR3 runs 12 residues. CDR1 and CDR2 (germline): SEHNR, FQNEAQ (reference sequence). The CDR3 bases are TGTGCCAGCAGCTCAGTCCTGCCCGAGCAGTACTTC. It specifies CASSSVLPEQYF.

This clone came up a few times. The chain carries TRBV5-1 and TRBJ2-1; 8 positions match TRBD1. CDR3 size: 14 residues. The V segment lost 0 bases and the J segment 7 bases; nucleotides outside the gene matches: 3. Germline-derived CDR1 and CDR2 are SGHRS and YFSETQ. This chain's CDR3 is CASSLGDRMNEQFF. Written as DNA, the CDR3 is TGCGCCAGCAGCTTGGGGGACAGGATGAATGAGCAGTTCTTC.

This chain links TRBV28 with TRBJ2-7; D possibly uses TRBD1 or TRBD2 (6 bases each). This CDR3 comprises 16 residues. Trimming removed 6 bases at V and 3 bases at J, with 21 bases between. Per the germline V gene, CDR1 is MDHEN and CDR2 is SYDVKM. CDR3 sequence: CASRSPWGAVYYEQYF. The CDR3 bases are TGTGCCAGCAGGTCGCCCTGGGGGGCCGTGTACTACGAGCAGTACTTC. Filled out from reference TRBV28 and TRBJ2-7, the complete variable domain reads DVKVTQSSRYLVKRTGEKVFLECVQDMDHENMFWYRQDPGLGLRLIYFSYDVKMKEKGDIPEGYSVSREKKERFSLILESASTNQTSMYLCASRSPWGAVYYEQYFGPGTRLTVT.

The chain has TRBV29-1 and TRBJ1-5, with D unresolved. This CDR3 has 12 amino acids. V was pared by 7 bases and J by 1 base, with 8 bases between. Germline CDR1 SQVTM, CDR2 ANQGSEA. DNA for the CDR3: TGCAGCGGTGGAAACAGCAATCAGCCCCAGCATTTT. Protein sequence: CSGGNSNQPQHF.

In the case of this clone: The junction does not match germline at one end; this may be a read error. The same CDR3 can be traced to other DNA sequences in this sample. This sequence joins TRBV5-1 and TRBJ2-5, with TRBD2 identical over 8 bases. Per germline, CDR1 SGHRS and CDR2 YFSETQ. This CDR3 has 16 amino acids. The CDR3 coding sequence is TGTGCCAGCAGCGCGAACGGGGGGGCCGTGCGAGAGACCCAGTACTTC. It codes for CASSANGGAVRETQYF. Full variable domain (missing parts from reference TRBV5-1 and TRBJ2-5): KAGVTQTPRYLIKTRGQQVTLSCSPISGHRSVSWYQQTPGQGLQFLFEYFSETQRNKGNFPGRFSGRQFSNSRSEMNVSTLELGDSALYLCASSANGGAVRETQYFGPGTRLLVL.

As regards this clone: One junction end does not reproduce the germline sequence, and a read error may be involved. This chain links TRBV28 with TRBJ2-3; unclear D gene. The CDR3 totals 11 residues. CDR1 and CDR2 (germline): MDHEN, SYDVKM. CDR3 sequence: CASQGPISRNF. Written as DNA, the CDR3 is TGTGCCAGCCAAGGCCCAATTTCCCGGAATTTT.

This clone has just one count. V is TRBV7-5 and J is TRBJ2-1; TRBD2, as called in the table, went unchecked against the DNA. TRBV7-5 is listed as a pseudogene. The CDR3 contains 16 residues. Here the CDR3 reads CARSPLGGSSYNEQFF. The CDR3 DNA follows: TGTGCCAGAAGCCCCCTGGGGGGGAGCTCCTACAATGAGCAGTTCTTC.

Written as DNA, the CDR3 is TGCGCCAGCAGCCATAACGTGGGATTGCAGGGCATGAACACTGAAGCTTTCTTT. This translates into CASSHNVGLQGMNTEAFF. This chain joins TRBV4-1 and TRBJ1-1; weak D call: TRBD1 (5 bases). CDR3 length: 18 residues. The V end lost 3 bases, the J end lost 0 bases, and 20 bases lay between the germline ends. The germline V gene has CDR1 MGHRA and CDR2 YSYEKL.

V is TRBV11-2 and J is TRBJ1-6, with D possibly TRBD1 on 6 matching bases. Germline V lookup: CDR1 SGHAT, CDR2 FQNNGV. The V end was cut by 5 bases, the J end by 7 bases, with 18 bases between. There are 16 residues in the CDR3. The CDR3 protein is CASSARGAGVNSPLHF. In DNA form, the CDR3 reads TGTGCCAGCAGCGCCAGAGGGGCAGGGGTGAATTCACCCCTCCACTTT.

The chain is built from TRBV6-1 and TRBJ1-1; no reliable D call. CDR1 MNHNS and CDR2 SASEGT come from the germline V gene. The ends were cut back, 7 bases at V and 1 base at J, with 10 bases in the middle. This CDR3 region has 13 residues. Here the CDR3 DNA reads TGTGCCAGCACCATCGACGGGAACACTGAAGCTTTCTTT. This gives the protein CASTIDGNTEAFF.

The V and J genes are TRBV7-3 and TRBJ2-1, with TRBD1 identical over 12 bases. The CDR3 runs 15 residues. V gave up 6 bases and J gave up 8 bases; unmatched junction bases: 8. Germline V gene data show CDR1 as SGHTA and CDR2 as FQGTGA. In DNA form, the CDR3 reads TGTGCCAGCAGTTTGGAGGGACAGGGGGCATATGAGCAGTTCTTC. Its protein is CASSLEGQGAYEQFF.

The chain couples TRBV13 to TRBJ2-7; TRBD1 aligns across 7 bases. The V gene end was trimmed by 5 bases and the J gene end by 0 bases; junction bases not matched to a gene: 7. Germline loops: CDR1 PRHDT, CDR2 FYEKMQ (reference sequence). The CDR3 sequence is 15 residues long. The CDR3 region is CASSRSDRASYEQYF. The CDR3 nucleotides are TGTGCCAGCAGCCGTTCCGACAGGGCCTCCTACGAGCAGTACTTC.

This chain links TRBV6-5 with TRBJ1-1, with 8 bases aligning to TRBD1. The CDR3 is 14 amino acids. Germline V lookup: CDR1 MNHEY, CDR2 SVGAGI. V dropped 5 bases and J dropped 3; count of bases not matched to a gene: 5. CDR3 amino acids: CASSPDRDDTEAFF. CDR3 nucleotides: TGTGCCAGCAGTCCGGACAGGGACGACACTGAAGCTTTCTTT.

The chain uses TRBV5-5 and TRBJ1-6, with a possible D match to TRBD1 (5 bases). Germline values: CDR1 SGHKS, CDR2 YYEKEE (reference sequence). V lost 3 bases to trimming and J lost 5 bases, with 15 bases between them. The CDR3 runs to 16 residues. The CDR3 DNA reads as TGTGCCAGCAGCTCGCCGAGGGGAGGCGATAATTCACCCCTCCACTTT. Translation: CASSSPRGGDNSPLHF. Together with reference TRBV5-5 and TRBJ1-6, the CDR3 gives the full variable domain: DAGVTQSPTHLIKTRGQQVTLRCSPISGHKSVSWYQQVLGQGPQFIFQYYEKEERGRGNFPDRFSARQFPNYSSELNVNALLLGDSALYLCASSSPRGGDNSPLHFGNGTRLTVT.